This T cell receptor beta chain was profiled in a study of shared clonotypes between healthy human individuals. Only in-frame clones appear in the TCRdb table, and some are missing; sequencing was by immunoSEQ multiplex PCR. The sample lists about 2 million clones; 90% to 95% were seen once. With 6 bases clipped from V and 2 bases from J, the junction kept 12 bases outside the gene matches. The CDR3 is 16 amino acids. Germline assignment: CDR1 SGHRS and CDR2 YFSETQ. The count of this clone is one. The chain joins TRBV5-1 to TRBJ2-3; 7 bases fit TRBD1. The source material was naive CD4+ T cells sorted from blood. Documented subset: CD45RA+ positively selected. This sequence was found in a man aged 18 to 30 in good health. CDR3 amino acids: CASKLPRGQLTDTQYF. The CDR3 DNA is TGCGCCAGCAAACTCCCAAGGGGACAGCTCACAGATACGCAGTATTTT.